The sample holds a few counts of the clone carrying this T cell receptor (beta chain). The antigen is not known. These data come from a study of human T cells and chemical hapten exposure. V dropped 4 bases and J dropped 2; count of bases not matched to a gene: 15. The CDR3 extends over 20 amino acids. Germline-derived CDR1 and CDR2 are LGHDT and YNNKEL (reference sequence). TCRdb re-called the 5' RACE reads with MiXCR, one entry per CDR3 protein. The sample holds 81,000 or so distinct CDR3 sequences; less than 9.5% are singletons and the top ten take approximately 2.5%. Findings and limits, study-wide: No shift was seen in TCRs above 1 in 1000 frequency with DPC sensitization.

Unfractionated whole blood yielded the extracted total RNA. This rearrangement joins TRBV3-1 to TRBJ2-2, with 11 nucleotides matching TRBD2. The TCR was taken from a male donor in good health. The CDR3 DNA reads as TGTGCCAGCAGCCTAAGTAGCGGGGGGGCCTCATTAGGAAACACCGGGGAGCTGTTTTTT. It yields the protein CASSLSSGGASLGNTGELFF.